A single sample is the source of the 15 T cell receptor beta chains below, sequenced in a study of T cells after yellow fever vaccination. From the 5' RACE reads, TCRdb called clonotypes with MiXCR, one entry per CDR3 protein. The table records 300,000 to 400,000 distinct CDR3 sequences, about 11% of them present only once. The source material was CD4+ T cells sorted from PBMCs, sampled 45 days after the yellow fever booster vaccination. The receptors originated from a young man who received the YFV17D yellow fever vaccine.

This clonotype was seen many times. The chain has TRBV20-1 and TRBJ2-4; D may correspond to TRBD1 or TRBD2 (5 bases each). The germline CDR1 and CDR2 sequences are DFQATT and SNEGSKA (reference sequence). CDR3 length: 17 amino acids. Between the trimmed V and J ends, which lost 2 bases and 0 bases, there was a span of 17 bases. The CDR3 loop is CSARPPGLILAKNIQYF. Written as DNA, the CDR3 is TGCAGTGCTAGACCGCCGGGGCTAATACTAGCCAAAAACATTCAGTACTTC.

This clonotype came up many times. V usage is TRBV19 and J usage is TRBJ2-1; D is unresolved. Looked up from germline, CDR1 is LNHDA and CDR2 is SQIVND (reference sequence). V was cut by 3 bases and J by 9 bases, with 9 bases left in between. This CDR3 spans 12 amino acids. CDR3 sequence (DNA): TGTGCCAGTAGTATGGCTGTGGCTGAGCAGTTCTTC. This codes for CASSMAVAEQFF.

This clonotype showed up just a few times. The V and J genes are TRBV5-1 and TRBJ1-4; unclear D gene. CDR1 and CDR2 from the germline V gene are SGHRS and YFSETQ. CDR3 length: 15 residues. The V end was cut by 3 bases, the J end by 8 bases, with 17 bases between. DNA for the CDR3: TGCGCCAGCAGCTCTTCCGGGCCCCTGGGGGAAAAACTGTTTTTT. As protein: CASSSSGPLGEKLFF.

Notes on this clonotype: Compared with germline, one end of the junction differs, possibly owing to a read error. V usage is TRBV7-7 and J usage is TRBJ1-5; TRBD1 matches at 11 bases. This CDR3 spans 18 amino acids. CDR1 is SSHAT, CDR2 FNYEAQ, per germline (reference sequence). CDR3 in amino acids: CASSPGTGGSEGNQPQHF. The CDR3 coding sequence is TGTGCTAGCAGCCCGGGGACAGGGGGTTCCGAGGGCAATCAGCCCCAGCATTTT.

This chain links TRBV20-1 with TRBJ2-1; 11 bases map to TRBD2. The V segment lost 1 base and the J segment 0 bases; nucleotides outside the gene matches: 8. CDR1 and CDR2 from the germline V gene are DFQATT and SNEGSKA (reference sequence). CDR3 length equals 18 residues. The CDR3 spells CSARGELAGASSYNEQFF. CDR3 sequence (DNA): TGCAGTGCTAGAGGTGAACTAGCGGGGGCAAGCTCCTACAATGAGCAGTTCTTC.

In its sample, this clonotype was seen a few times. The rearrangement links TRBV5-1 to TRBJ1-2, with no clear D. This CDR3 has 13 amino acids. Trimming shortened V by 4 bases and J by 4 bases, and 11 bases separated the two germline ends. In germline, CDR1 is SGHRS, CDR2 YFSETQ. In DNA, the CDR3 is TGCGCCAGCAGCCCAAGGGAACTCTATGGCTACACCTTC. Translated, it gives CASSPRELYGYTF.

The chain couples TRBV20-1 to TRBJ1-2; D possibly corresponds to TRBD1 (6 bases). This CDR3 spans 14 amino acids. Per the germline V gene, CDR1 is DFQATT and CDR2 is SNEGSKA (reference sequence). Between the trimmed V and J ends, which lost 1 base and 3 bases, there was a span of 12 bases. The DNA for the CDR3 is TGCAGTGCTAGAGGCGGGGGCCGAGACTATGGCTACACCTTC. As protein: CSARGGGRDYGYTF.

The table lists this clonotype with many counts. J is TRBJ2-7 and V is TRBV4-3; possibly TRBD1 for D (5 bases). V dropped 1 base and J dropped 12 bases, with 13 bases sitting between them. The length of the CDR3 is 12 residues. The germline V gene encodes CDR1 LGHNA and CDR2 YSLEER. CDR3 in DNA: TGCGCCAGCAGCCAAGCGTCAGGGTTTTCGTACGTC. As protein: CASSQASGFSYV.

This clonotype was observed many times. V usage is TRBV15 and J usage is TRBJ2-2; the match to TRBD1 covers 8 bases. Germline-derived CDR1 and CDR2 are LNHNV and YYDKDF (reference sequence). The CDR3 is made up of 14 amino acids. V dropped 2 bases and J dropped 6; count of bases not matched to a gene: 2. The CDR3 bases are TGTGCCACCAGCAGAAACAGGGGGTCCGGGGAGCTGTTTTTT. Amino acids: CATSRNRGSGELFF.

This clonotype was found many times. CDR3 DNA sequence: TGTGCCAGCAGCCCGGGACTAGCAACAGATACGCAGTATTTT. Translating it yields CASSPGLATDTQYF. V is TRBV7-2 and J is TRBJ2-3; 9 positions agree with TRBD2. The J segment lost 3 bases and the V segment lost 5 bases, leaving 3 bases of the junction unmatched. This CDR3 is built from 14 residues. From germline, CDR1 is SGHTA and CDR2 FQGNSA.

This clonotype was counted only a few times. The chain employs TRBV5-1 and TRBJ2-1; TRBD1 might be the D (5 bases). Trimming took 1 base from V and 4 from J, leaving 6 bases between them. The CDR3 covers 13 residues. Germline loops: CDR1 SGHRS, CDR2 YFSETQ. The CDR3 reads CASSLNRYNEQFF. CDR3 in DNA: TGCGCCAGCAGCTTGAACAGGTACAATGAGCAGTTCTTC.

This clonotype was counted many times. The V gene is TRBV20-1, the J gene TRBJ1-2; TRBD1 agrees at 8 bases. There are 14 residues in the CDR3. Per the germline V gene, CDR1 is DFQATT and CDR2 is SNEGSKA (reference sequence). V shed 0 bases and J 7 bases; nucleotides not matched to a gene: 7. CDR3 sequence: CSARDGQGAGGYTF. CDR3 coding DNA: TGCAGTGCTAGAGATGGCCAGGGGGCTGGTGGCTACACCTTC.

This clonotype was counted at least ten times. This chain connects TRBV4-3 to TRBJ2-7; D unclear. The CDR3 has 17 amino acids. V lost 0 bases to trimming and J lost 5 bases, with 20 bases between them. CDR1 and CDR2 from the germline V gene are LGHNA and YSLEER. The CDR3 sequence: CASSQDIPGIRMHEQYF. The CDR3 DNA follows: TGCGCCAGCAGCCAAGACATTCCGGGCATACGGATGCACGAGCAGTACTTC.

This chain connects TRBV5-1 to TRBJ1-5; D uncertain. There are 14 residues in the CDR3. From germline, CDR1 is SGHRS and CDR2 YFSETQ. The ends were cut back, 0 bases at V and 5 bases at J, with 9 bases in the middle. CDR3 sequence: CASSLGGIDQPQHF. CDR3 DNA: TGCGCCAGCAGCTTGGGAGGGATAGATCAGCCCCAGCATTTT.

The CDR3 here is CSAFLTVNEQFF. For the CDR3, the DNA is TGCAGTGCTTTTCTGACGGTCAATGAGCAGTTCTTC. The chain couples TRBV20-1 to TRBJ2-1; no clear D. The CDR3 runs 12 residues. CDR1 DFQATT and CDR2 SNEGSKA come from the germline V gene (reference sequence). V was cut by 5 bases and J by 6 bases, with 11 bases left in between.